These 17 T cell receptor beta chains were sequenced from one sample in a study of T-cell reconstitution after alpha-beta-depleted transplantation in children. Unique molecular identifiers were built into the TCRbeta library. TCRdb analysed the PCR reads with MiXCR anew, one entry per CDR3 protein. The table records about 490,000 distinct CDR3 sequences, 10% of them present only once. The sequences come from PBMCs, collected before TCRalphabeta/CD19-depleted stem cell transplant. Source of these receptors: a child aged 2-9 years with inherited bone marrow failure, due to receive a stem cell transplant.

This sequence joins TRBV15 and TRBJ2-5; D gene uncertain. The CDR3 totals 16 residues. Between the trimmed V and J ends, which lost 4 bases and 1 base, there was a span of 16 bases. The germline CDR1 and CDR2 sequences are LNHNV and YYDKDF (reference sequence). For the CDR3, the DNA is TGTGCCACCAGCACGGCCCTGACGGCTGGCCAAGAGACCCAGTACTTC. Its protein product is CATSTALTAGQETQYF.

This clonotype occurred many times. CDR3 region: CASSRDYEQYF. CDR3 nucleotides: TGTGCCAGTTCCAGGGACTACGAGCAGTACTTC. The chain carries TRBV25-1 and TRBJ2-7; D is possibly TRBD1 (5 bases). This CDR3 has 11 residues. Per the germline V gene, CDR1 is MGHDK and CDR2 is SYGVNS. V lost 9 bases, J lost 3 bases, and 9 bases lay in between.

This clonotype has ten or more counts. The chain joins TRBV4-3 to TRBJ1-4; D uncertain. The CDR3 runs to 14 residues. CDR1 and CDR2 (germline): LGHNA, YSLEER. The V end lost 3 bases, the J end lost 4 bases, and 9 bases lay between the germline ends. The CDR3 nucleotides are TGCGCCAGCAGCCACGGACTCAGTAATGAAAAACTGTTTTTT. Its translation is CASSHGLSNEKLFF.

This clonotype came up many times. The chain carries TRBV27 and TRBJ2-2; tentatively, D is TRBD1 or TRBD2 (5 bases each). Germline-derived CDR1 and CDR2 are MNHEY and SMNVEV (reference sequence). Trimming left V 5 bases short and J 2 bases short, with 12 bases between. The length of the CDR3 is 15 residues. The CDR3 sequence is CASSIGTANTGELFF. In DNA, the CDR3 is TGTGCCAGCAGTATCGGGACCGCCAACACCGGGGAGCTGTTTTTT.

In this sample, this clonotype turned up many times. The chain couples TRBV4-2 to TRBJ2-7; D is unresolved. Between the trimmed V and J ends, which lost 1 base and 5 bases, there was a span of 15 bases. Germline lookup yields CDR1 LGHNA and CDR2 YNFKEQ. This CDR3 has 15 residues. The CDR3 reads CASSQAATGRDEQYF. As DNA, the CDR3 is TGTGCCAGCAGCCAAGCGGCCACCGGTCGGGACGAGCAGTACTTC.

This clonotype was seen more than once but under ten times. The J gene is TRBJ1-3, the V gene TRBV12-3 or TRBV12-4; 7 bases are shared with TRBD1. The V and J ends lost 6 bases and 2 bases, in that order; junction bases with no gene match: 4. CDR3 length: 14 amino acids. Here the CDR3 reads CASRPGGAGNTIYF. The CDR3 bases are TGTGCCAGCAGGCCAGGGGGGGCTGGAAACACCATATATTTT.

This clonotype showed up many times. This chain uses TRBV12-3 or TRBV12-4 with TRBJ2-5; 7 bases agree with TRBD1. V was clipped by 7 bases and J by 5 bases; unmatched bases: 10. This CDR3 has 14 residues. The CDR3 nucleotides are TGTGCCAGCACCTGGGGCAGGGGGATCGAGACCCAGTACTTC. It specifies CASTWGRGIETQYF.

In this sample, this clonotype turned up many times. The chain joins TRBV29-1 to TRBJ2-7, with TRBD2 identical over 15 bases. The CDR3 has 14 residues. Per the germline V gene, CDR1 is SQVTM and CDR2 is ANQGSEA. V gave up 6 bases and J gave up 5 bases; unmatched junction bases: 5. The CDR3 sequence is CSVGGLAGGNEQYF. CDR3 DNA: TGCAGCGTGGGGGGACTAGCGGGAGGCAACGAGCAGTACTTC.

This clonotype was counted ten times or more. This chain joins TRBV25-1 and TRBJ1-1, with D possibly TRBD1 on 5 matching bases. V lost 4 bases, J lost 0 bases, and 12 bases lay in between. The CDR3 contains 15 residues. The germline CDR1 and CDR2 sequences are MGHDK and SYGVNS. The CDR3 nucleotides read TGTGCCAGCAGTGGTCCTGGGGGAATGAACACTGAAGCTTTCTTT. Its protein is CASSGPGGMNTEAFF.

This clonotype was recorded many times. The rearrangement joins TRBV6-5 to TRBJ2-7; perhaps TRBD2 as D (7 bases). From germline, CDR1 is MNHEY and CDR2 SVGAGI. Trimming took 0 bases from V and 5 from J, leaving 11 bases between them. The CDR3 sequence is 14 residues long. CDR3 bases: TGTGCCAGCAGTTACTCACCGGGGGGCGACGAGCAGTACTTC. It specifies CASSYSPGGDEQYF.

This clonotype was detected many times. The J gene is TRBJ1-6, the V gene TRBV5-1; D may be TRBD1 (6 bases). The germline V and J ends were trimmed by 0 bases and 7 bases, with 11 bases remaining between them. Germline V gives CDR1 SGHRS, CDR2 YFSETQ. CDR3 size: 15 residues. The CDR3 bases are TGCGCCAGCAGCTTGGCCTTGCAGGGGAATTCACCCCTCCACTTT. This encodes CASSLALQGNSPLHF.

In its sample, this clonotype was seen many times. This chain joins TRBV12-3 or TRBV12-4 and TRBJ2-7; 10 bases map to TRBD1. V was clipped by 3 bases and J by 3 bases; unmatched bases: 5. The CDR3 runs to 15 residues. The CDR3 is CASSFSTGGFYEQYF. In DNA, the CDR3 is TGTGCCAGCAGTTTCTCGACAGGGGGCTTCTACGAGCAGTACTTC.

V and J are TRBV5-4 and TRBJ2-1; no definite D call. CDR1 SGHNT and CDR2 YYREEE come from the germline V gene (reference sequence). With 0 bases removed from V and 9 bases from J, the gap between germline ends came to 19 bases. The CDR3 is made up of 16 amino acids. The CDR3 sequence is CASSLVGHSRQFEQFF. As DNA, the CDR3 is TGTGCCAGCAGCTTGGTAGGGCATAGTCGACAATTTGAGCAGTTCTTC.

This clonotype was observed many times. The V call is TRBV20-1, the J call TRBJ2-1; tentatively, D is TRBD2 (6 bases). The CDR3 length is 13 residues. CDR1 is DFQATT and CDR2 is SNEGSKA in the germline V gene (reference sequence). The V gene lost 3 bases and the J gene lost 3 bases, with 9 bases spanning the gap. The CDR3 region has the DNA TGCAGTGCTAGCGGGACTTTCTACAATGAGCAGTTCTTC. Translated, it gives CSASGTFYNEQFF.

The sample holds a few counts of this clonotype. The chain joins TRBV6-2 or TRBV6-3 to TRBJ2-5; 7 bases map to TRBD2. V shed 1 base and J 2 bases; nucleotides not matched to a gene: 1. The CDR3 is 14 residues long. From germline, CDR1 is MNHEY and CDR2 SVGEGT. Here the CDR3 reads CASSYWREQETQYF. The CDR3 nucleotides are TGTGCCAGCAGTTACTGGCGGGAGCAAGAGACCCAGTACTTC.

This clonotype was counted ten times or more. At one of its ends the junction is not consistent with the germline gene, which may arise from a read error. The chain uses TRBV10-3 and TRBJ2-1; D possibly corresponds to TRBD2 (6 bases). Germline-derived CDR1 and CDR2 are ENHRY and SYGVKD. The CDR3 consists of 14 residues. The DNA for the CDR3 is TGTGCCATCAGCCTCGGACTATCCTCCAATGAGCAGTTCTTC. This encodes CAISLGLSSNEQFF.

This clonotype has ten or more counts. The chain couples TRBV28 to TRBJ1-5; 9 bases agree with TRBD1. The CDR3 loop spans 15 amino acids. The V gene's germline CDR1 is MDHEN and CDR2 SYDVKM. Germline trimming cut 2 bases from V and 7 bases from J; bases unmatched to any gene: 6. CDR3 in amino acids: CASSLPSTGGQPQHF. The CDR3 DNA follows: TGTGCCAGCAGTTTACCCTCGACAGGGGGACAGCCCCAGCATTTT.